This T cell receptor (beta chain) was recovered during a study of T-cell reconstitution after alpha-beta-depleted transplantation in children (dated by TCRdb to between 2015 and 2016). About the investigation overall: The study quantitatively tracked T-cell immune reconstitution after TCRalphabeta/CD19-depleted allogeneic hematopoietic cell transplantation in children using TCR repertoire profiling. General conclusions and limits of the study: Over subsequent months, a decline in hyperexpanded clone frequencies was noted, and after one year, T-cell counts and TCRbeta diversity were mostly ascribed to newly produced T cells. In some patients, the high TCRbeta diversity seen at day 60 was put down to recipient T cells and intrathymic progenitors that had survived conditioning. About two months after transplant, the apparently early recovery of alphabetaT-cell counts reportedly depended on just several hundred clones that had expanded rapidly and came from non-depleted graft cells.

The library was obtained by PCR. Instrument on record: Illumina HiSeq 2500. Molecular barcoding was employed in the preparation of TCR libraries, with unique molecular identifiers being used to normalize TCRbeta repertoire quantification. TCRdb ran its own pipeline on the public reads, namely fastp trimming at Q25 and MiXCR clone calling, and kept in-frame beta chains. Rows with a matching CDR3 protein are joined into one entry that keeps the most common DNA and genes. The table for this sample lists roughly 340,000 distinct CDR3 sequences; 15% to 20% of them were counted only once. The ten largest clones add up to about 41% of the sample. Between the V and J ends, shortened by 0 bases and 3 bases respectively, the junction contains 23 bases. The CDR3 measures 19 amino acids from cysteine to phenylalanine. Only CDR3 DNA remains: 57 bases, in frame from the first base. The germline V gene yields MGHRA for CDR1 and YSYEKL for CDR2.

This clonotype was counted a few times. Its antigen is still unknown. Base qualities are not recorded, but no much larger clone differs from it by a single base. According to the study, the label for this sample's treatment or condition signals: allogeneic hematopoietic cell transplantation with graft depleted of TCRalphabeta T cells and CD19 B cells. The children who served as transplant recipients had been given grafts of TCRalphabeta/CD19-depleted allogeneic hematopoietic cells. The receptor was derived from a male patient between 2 and 15 years old who had a stem cell transplant for acute lymphoblastic leukemia, so the T cells may come from the graft donor. The chain uses TRBV4-1 and TRBJ2-5; a confident D gene designation cannot be given. Specimen: PBMCs, mostly from graft donor cells, collected 360 days after TCRalphabeta/CD19-depleted stem cell transplant. The CDR3 region reads CASSQDWQTTFPPEETQYF. The sequence in DNA is TGCGCCAGCAGCCAAGATTGGCAGACGACATTCCCGCCGGAAGAGACCCAGTACTTC.